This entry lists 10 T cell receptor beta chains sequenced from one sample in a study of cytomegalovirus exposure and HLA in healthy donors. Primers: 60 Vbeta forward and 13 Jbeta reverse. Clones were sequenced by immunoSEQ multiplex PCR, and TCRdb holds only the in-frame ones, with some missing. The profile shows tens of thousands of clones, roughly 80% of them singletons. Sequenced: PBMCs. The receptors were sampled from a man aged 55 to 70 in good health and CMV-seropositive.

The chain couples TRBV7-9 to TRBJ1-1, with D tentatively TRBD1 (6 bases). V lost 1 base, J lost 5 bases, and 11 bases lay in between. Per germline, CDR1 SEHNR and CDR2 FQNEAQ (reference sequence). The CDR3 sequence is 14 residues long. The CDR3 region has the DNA TGTGCCAGCAGCTTAGTGGAGGGGGGGACTGAAGCTTTCTTT. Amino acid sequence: CASSLVEGGTEAFF.

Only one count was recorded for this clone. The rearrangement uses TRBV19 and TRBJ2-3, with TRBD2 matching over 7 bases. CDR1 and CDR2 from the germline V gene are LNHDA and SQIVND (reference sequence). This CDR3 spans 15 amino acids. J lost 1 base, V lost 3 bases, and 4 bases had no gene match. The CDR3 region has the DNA TGTGCCAGTAGTATGAGGGAGGGTGGCACAGATACGCAGTATTTT. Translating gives CASSMREGGTDTQYF.

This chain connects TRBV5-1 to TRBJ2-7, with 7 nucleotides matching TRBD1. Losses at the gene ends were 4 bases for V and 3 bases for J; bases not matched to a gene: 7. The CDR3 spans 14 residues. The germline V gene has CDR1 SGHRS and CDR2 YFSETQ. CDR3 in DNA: TGCGCCAGCAGCCTCAACAGGGGAGACTACGAGCAGTACTTC. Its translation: CASSLNRGDYEQYF.

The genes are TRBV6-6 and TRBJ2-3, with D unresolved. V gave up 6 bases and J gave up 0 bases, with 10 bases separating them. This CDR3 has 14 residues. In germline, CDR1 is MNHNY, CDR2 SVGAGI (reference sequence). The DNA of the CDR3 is TGTGCCAGCAGAGTCACTCGGAGCACAGATACGCAGTATTTT. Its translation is CASRVTRSTDTQYF.

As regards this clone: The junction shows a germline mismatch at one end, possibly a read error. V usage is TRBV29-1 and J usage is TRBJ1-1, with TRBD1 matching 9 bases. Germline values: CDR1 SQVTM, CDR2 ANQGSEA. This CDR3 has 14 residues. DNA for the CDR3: TGCAGCGTCGACAGGGGGGGACGGAACGCTGAAGCTTTCTTT. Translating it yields CSVDRGGRNAEAFF.

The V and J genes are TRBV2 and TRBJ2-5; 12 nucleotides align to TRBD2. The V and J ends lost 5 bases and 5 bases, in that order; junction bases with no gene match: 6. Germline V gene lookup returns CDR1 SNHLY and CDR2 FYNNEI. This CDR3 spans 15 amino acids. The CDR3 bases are TGTGCCAGCAGTCCACTAGCGGGGGGTTGGGAGACCCAGTACTTC. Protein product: CASSPLAGGWETQYF.

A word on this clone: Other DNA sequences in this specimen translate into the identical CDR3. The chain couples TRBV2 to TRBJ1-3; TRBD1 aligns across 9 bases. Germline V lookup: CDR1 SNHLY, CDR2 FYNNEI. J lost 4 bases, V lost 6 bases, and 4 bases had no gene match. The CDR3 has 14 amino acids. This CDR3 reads CASRGQGPGNTIYF. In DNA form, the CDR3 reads TGTGCCAGCAGGGGACAGGGACCCGGAAACACCATATATTTT.

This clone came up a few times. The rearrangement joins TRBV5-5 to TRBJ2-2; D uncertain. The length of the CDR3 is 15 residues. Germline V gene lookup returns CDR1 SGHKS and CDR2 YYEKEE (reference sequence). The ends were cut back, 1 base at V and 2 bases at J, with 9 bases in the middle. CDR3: CASSLSNSNTGELFF. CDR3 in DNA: TGTGCCAGCAGCTTGTCTAATAGCAACACCGGGGAGCTGTTTTTT.

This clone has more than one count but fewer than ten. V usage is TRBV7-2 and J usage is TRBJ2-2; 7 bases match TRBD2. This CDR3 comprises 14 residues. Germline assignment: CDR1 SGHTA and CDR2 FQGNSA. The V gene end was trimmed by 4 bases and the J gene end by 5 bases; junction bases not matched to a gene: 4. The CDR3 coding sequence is TGTGCCAGCAGCTCCGGACTAGTAACCGGGGAGCTGTTTTTT. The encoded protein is CASSSGLVTGELFF.

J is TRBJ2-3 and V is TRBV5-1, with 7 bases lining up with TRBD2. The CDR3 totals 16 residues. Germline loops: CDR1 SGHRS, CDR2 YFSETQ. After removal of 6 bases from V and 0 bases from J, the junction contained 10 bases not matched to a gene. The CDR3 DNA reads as TGCGCCAGCACCACCGGGGGGAGGTCTAGCACAGATACGCAGTATTTT. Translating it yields CASTTGGRSSTDTQYF.